This T cell receptor (beta chain) comes out of a study of blood T cell repertoires in COVID-19. Overall study context: The study drew acute and convalescent COVID-19 samples from the United States, Italy and Spain. T cells, B-cell-depleted T cells, or PBMCs supplied cDNA or gDNA.

Source study methods: Amplified reference gene primers provided the basis for estimating nucleated cell counts. Measured with immunoSEQ multiplex PCR; TCRdb has only the in-frame clones, and not every one. V and J calls and clone size are as listed in that table; D and trimming were resolved from the DNA. This sample has some 210,000 clones, with just under 85% found just once. The receptor comes from a woman in her 70s with active or convalescent COVID-19. The sample was peripheral blood.

In nucleotides, the CDR3 is TGTGCCAGTCGCCGGGGGGGAGGAGAGACCCAGTACTTC. Residues: CASRRGGGETQYF. The chain combines TRBV12-3 or TRBV12-4 with TRBJ2-5; TRBD2 agrees at 8 bases. The CDR3 length is 13 residues. Trimming took 9 bases from V and 4 from J; bases not matched to a gene: 7.